This T cell receptor beta chain was identified during a study of T cell changes during pregnancy in multiple sclerosis. Germline CDR1 SEHNR, CDR2 FQNEAQ (reference sequence). This CDR3 region has 16 residues. The V and J ends lost 5 bases and 4 bases, in that order; junction bases with no gene match: 7. Generated by immunoSEQ multiplex PCR, the TCRdb table keeps only in-frame clones and is missing some. The data show 38,000 or so clones, around 87% seen once. Material: CD4+ T cells from peripheral blood mononuclear cells, obtained in the second trimester of pregnancy. J is TRBJ2-1 and V is TRBV7-9; 11 bases agree with TRBD2. This receptor was identified in a female donor with multiple sclerosis, enrolled in a pregnancy study. The CDR3 bases are TGTGCCAGCAGCACACCGGGACTAGCGGTGTACAATGAGCAGTTCTTC. Protein sequence: CASSTPGLAVYNEQFF.